The rows below give T cell receptor beta chains drawn from one sample of a study of T cell changes during pregnancy in multiple sclerosis. TCRdb's copy holds only in-frame clones and misses some; the assay was immunoSEQ multiplex PCR. The table shows around 60,000 clones, with 90% to 97% occurring only once. Here the sequenced sample was CD8+ T cells from peripheral blood mononuclear cells, taken after pregnancy. Receptors originate from a female donor with multiple sclerosis, enrolled in a pregnancy study. Each CDR3 is given with its conserved first and last residue. D genes are given only for firm matches. Clone size, where shown, is once, few, many, or a class for clones that have expanded.

abundance: .; d_gene: TRBD1; j_gene: TRBJ1-2; v_gene: TRBV11-1; CDR3nt: TGTGCCAGCAGCCTGGAGCAGGGGGATGGCTACACCTTC; CDR3aa: CASSLEQGDGYTF
abundance: .; d_gene: .; j_gene: TRBJ2-7; v_gene: TRBV11-2; CDR3nt: TGTGCCAGCAGCTTAGGTCCCCTCTACGAGCAGTACTTC; CDR3aa: CASSLGPLYEQYF
abundance: .; d_gene: TRBD1; j_gene: TRBJ2-2; v_gene: TRBV9; CDR3nt: TGTGCCAGCAGCGAGAACCGGGACAGGAACACCGGGGAGCTGTTTTTT; CDR3aa: CASSENRDRNTGELFF
abundance: once; d_gene: TRBD1; j_gene: TRBJ2-4; v_gene: TRBV19; CDR3nt: TGTGCCACAGGGGGCCCAGCCAAAAACATTCAGTACTTC; CDR3aa: CATGGPAKNIQYF
abundance: .; d_gene: .; j_gene: TRBJ2-7; v_gene: TRBV4-1; CDR3nt: TGCGCCAGCAGCCCGGAAACAGGGTGGGAGCAGTACTTC; CDR3aa: CASSPETGWEQYF
abundance: .; d_gene: .; j_gene: TRBJ2-7; v_gene: TRBV19; CDR3nt: TGTGCCAGTAGTCCGGAGGCCCTCCTTCTCTCCTACGAGCAGTACTTC; CDR3aa: CASSPEALLLSYEQYF
abundance: .; d_gene: TRBD1; j_gene: TRBJ1-6; v_gene: TRBV6-6; CDR3nt: TGTGCCAGCAGTTACACCAGGGGGCTTCGGGATTCACCCCTCCACTTT; CDR3aa: CASSYTRGLRDSPLHF
abundance: .; d_gene: TRBD2; j_gene: TRBJ2-1; v_gene: TRBV29-1; CDR3nt: TGCAGCGTTGAAGAAGGGGTCGGGAGGGCCTACAATGAGCAGTTCTTC; CDR3aa: CSVEEGVGRAYNEQFF
abundance: .; d_gene: .; j_gene: TRBJ2-7; v_gene: TRBV4-3; CDR3nt: TGCGCCAGCAGCCAAGATTTAGTGGGAGCCGAGCAGTACTTC; CDR3aa: CASSQDLVGAEQYF
abundance: .; d_gene: TRBD1; j_gene: TRBJ2-1; v_gene: TRBV11-2; CDR3nt: TGTGCCAGCGTAGGACAGGGGGCAGGGGAGCAGTTCTTC; CDR3aa: CASVGQGAGEQFF
abundance: .; d_gene: .; j_gene: TRBJ1-1; v_gene: TRBV5-5; CDR3nt: TGTGCCAGCAGCCGTGGGTCAGGGGTGTTCGGCACTGAAGCTTTCTTT; CDR3aa: CASSRGSGVFGTEAFF
abundance: once; d_gene: TRBD1; j_gene: TRBJ2-7; v_gene: TRBV19; CDR3nt: TGTGCCAGTAGTATCTGGGGGACAGGCGATTCCTACGAGCAGTACTTC; CDR3aa: CASSIWGTGDSYEQYF
abundance: .; d_gene: TRBD2; j_gene: TRBJ2-7; v_gene: TRBV28; CDR3nt: TGTGCCAGCAGTTTAACGACTAGCGGGAGAGAAAACGAGCAGTACTTC; CDR3aa: CASSLTTSGRENEQYF
abundance: .; d_gene: TRBD1; j_gene: TRBJ1-5; v_gene: TRBV5-5; CDR3nt: TGTGCCAGCAGCTTGGAGGGGGCCCTCAATCAGCCCCAGCATTTT; CDR3aa: CASSLEGALNQPQHF
abundance: once; d_gene: .; j_gene: TRBJ1-5; v_gene: TRBV28; CDR3nt: TGTGCCAGCAGTTTACGTATCGGGAACAATCAGCCCCAGCATTTT; CDR3aa: CASSLRIGNNQPQHF
abundance: .; d_gene: .; j_gene: TRBJ2-1; v_gene: TRBV19; CDR3nt: TGTGCCAGTAGCATTAGCATCTGGGATGAGCAGTTCTTC; CDR3aa: CASSISIWDEQFF
abundance: .; d_gene: TRBD1; j_gene: TRBJ1-1; v_gene: TRBV27; CDR3nt: TGTGCCAGCAAGACAGGGGCGGGTGAAGCTTTCTTT; CDR3aa: CASKTGAGEAFF
abundance: .; d_gene: TRBD2; j_gene: TRBJ2-3; v_gene: TRBV29-1; CDR3nt: TGCAGCGCCATAGTCAGACCAGCGGGAGGCACAGATACGCAGTATTTT; CDR3aa: CSAIVRPAGGTDTQYF
abundance: .; d_gene: .; j_gene: TRBJ2-7; v_gene: TRBV28; CDR3nt: TGTGCCAGCAGTCAAGACAGCCCCGAGCAGTACTTC; CDR3aa: CASSQDSPEQYF
abundance: .; d_gene: .; j_gene: TRBJ2-3; v_gene: TRBV27; CDR3nt: TGTGCCAGCAGTCCTTGGGACTCAAGCACAGATACGCAGTATTTT; CDR3aa: CASSPWDSSTDTQYF
abundance: .; d_gene: TRBD2; j_gene: TRBJ2-2; v_gene: TRBV15; CDR3nt: TGTGCCACCAGCCCGGGACTAGCGAGAACCGGGGAGCTGTTTTTT; CDR3aa: CATSPGLARTGELFF
abundance: .; d_gene: TRBD1; j_gene: TRBJ1-4; v_gene: TRBV27; CDR3nt: TGTGCCAGCAGTTTAACAGGGGCCAATGAAAAACTGTTTTTT; CDR3aa: CASSLTGANEKLFF
abundance: .; d_gene: .; j_gene: TRBJ1-2; v_gene: TRBV29-1; CDR3nt: TGCAGCGTTGAAGGGCAGGACTACTATGGCTACACCTTC; CDR3aa: CSVEGQDYYGYTF
abundance: .; d_gene: .; j_gene: TRBJ1-3; v_gene: TRBV15; CDR3nt: TGTGCCACCAGCAGAGATCGCCGGGCTGGAAACACCATATATTTT; CDR3aa: CATSRDRRAGNTIYF
abundance: .; d_gene: .; j_gene: TRBJ2-7; v_gene: TRBV7-3; CDR3nt: TGTGCCAGCAGCTTAACTAATGCGAGTCCCTACGAGCAGTACTTC; CDR3aa: CASSLTNASPYEQYF
abundance: .; d_gene: .; j_gene: TRBJ2-7; v_gene: TRBV27; CDR3nt: TGTGCCAGCAGTTTAAGGGCAGGGCACGAGCAGTACTTC; CDR3aa: CASSLRAGHEQYF
abundance: .; d_gene: TRBD2; j_gene: TRBJ2-1; v_gene: TRBV4-3; CDR3nt: TGCGCCAGCAGCCAAGATTTCCAGCGGGAGGCCCCCTACAATGAGCAGTTCTTC; CDR3aa: CASSQDFQREAPYNEQFF
abundance: .; d_gene: TRBD1; j_gene: TRBJ2-7; v_gene: TRBV9; CDR3nt: TGTGCCAGCAGCGGGACAGGTTCCTACGAGCAGTACTTC; CDR3aa: CASSGTGSYEQYF
abundance: .; d_gene: TRBD1; j_gene: TRBJ1-5; v_gene: TRBV15; CDR3nt: TGTGCCACCAGCACAGGACAGGGGAGTAATCAGCCCCAGCATTTT; CDR3aa: CATSTGQGSNQPQHF
abundance: few; d_gene: TRBD1; j_gene: TRBJ1-1; v_gene: TRBV7-9; CDR3nt: TGTGCCAGCAGTTCAGGGGGGACTGAAGCTTTCTTT; CDR3aa: CASSSGGTEAFF
abundance: .; d_gene: TRBD1; j_gene: TRBJ1-2; v_gene: TRBV27; CDR3nt: TGTGCCAGCAGTTTAAGGGCAGGGGGCGACTATGGCTACACCTTC; CDR3aa: CASSLRAGGDYGYTF
abundance: .; d_gene: .; j_gene: TRBJ2-7; v_gene: TRBV10-3; CDR3nt: TGTGCCATCTGTCAGGGGAACTCCTACGAGCAGTACTTC; CDR3aa: CAICQGNSYEQYF
abundance: .; d_gene: .; j_gene: TRBJ2-5; v_gene: TRBV19; CDR3nt: TGTGCCAGTAGTTTCTTGGCGGACGGACTCGGAGAGACCCAGTACTTC; CDR3aa: CASSFLADGLGETQYF
abundance: once; d_gene: TRBD2; j_gene: TRBJ2-1; v_gene: TRBV2; CDR3nt: TGTGCCGGTGGGACTAGCGACTACAATGAGCAGTTCTTC; CDR3aa: CAGGTSDYNEQFF
abundance: .; d_gene: TRBD2; j_gene: TRBJ2-2; v_gene: TRBV13; CDR3nt: TGTGCCAGCAGCTACTCCGGGACTAGCGGGAGGCTCGGGGAGCTGTTTTTT; CDR3aa: CASSYSGTSGRLGELFF
abundance: .; d_gene: .; j_gene: TRBJ2-5; v_gene: TRBV11-2; CDR3nt: TGTGCCAGCAGCTTAAGGGTCGGGCTAGCCCGAGAGACCCAGTACTTC; CDR3aa: CASSLRVGLARETQYF
abundance: .; d_gene: .; j_gene: TRBJ1-1; v_gene: TRBV29-1; CDR3nt: TGCAGCGTTGAAGATCTGACGGGTTATGGGACTGAAGCTTTCTTT; CDR3aa: CSVEDLTGYGTEAFF
abundance: .; d_gene: .; j_gene: TRBJ1-2; v_gene: TRBV7-9; CDR3nt: TGTGCCAGCAGCCGGGAGGGCAGACTCAATTTAGATAACTATGGCTACACCTTC; CDR3aa: CASSREGRLNLDNYGYTF
abundance: .; d_gene: .; j_gene: TRBJ2-7; v_gene: TRBV7-2; CDR3nt: TGTGCCAGCAGCTTAGAGTTGGGGGGAGGCCCTAACCAGGCTCACGAGCAGTACTTC; CDR3aa: CASSLELGGGPNQAHEQYF
abundance: .; d_gene: .; j_gene: TRBJ2-1; v_gene: TRBV19; CDR3nt: TGTGCCAGTAGTATGCACGAGGGAGTTAACAATGAGCAGTTCTTC; CDR3aa: CASSMHEGVNNEQFF
abundance: .; d_gene: TRBD2; j_gene: TRBJ2-7; v_gene: TRBV28; CDR3nt: TGTGCCAGCAGAGTTTTAAATCCCGGGACTAGCGGGAGAACGGAGCAGTACTTC; CDR3aa: CASRVLNPGTSGRTEQYF
abundance: once; d_gene: TRBD1; j_gene: TRBJ1-2; v_gene: TRBV5-1; CDR3nt: TGCGCCAGCAGCTTGGTACAGGGGAGTGGCTACACCTTC; CDR3aa: CASSLVQGSGYTF
abundance: .; d_gene: .; j_gene: TRBJ1-1; v_gene: TRBV29-1; CDR3nt: TGCAGCAGCGTTGGTGGAGTGGCGAACACTGAAGCTTTCTTT; CDR3aa: CSSVGGVANTEAFF
abundance: .; d_gene: .; j_gene: TRBJ1-2; v_gene: TRBV7-9; CDR3nt: TGTGCCAGCAGCTTAGCGCCGGGGGGGAACCATGGCTACACCTTC; CDR3aa: CASSLAPGGNHGYTF
abundance: .; d_gene: TRBD1; j_gene: TRBJ1-1; v_gene: TRBV30; CDR3nt: TGTGCCTGGAGCGCGCCGCGGACAGGGCTGAACACTGAAGCTTTCTTT; CDR3aa: CAWSAPRTGLNTEAFF
abundance: .; d_gene: .; j_gene: TRBJ1-2; v_gene: TRBV7-9; CDR3nt: TGTGCCAGCAGCTTGGGGGGTATGGTTAGCTACACCTTC; CDR3aa: CASSLGGMVSYTF
abundance: .; d_gene: TRBD2; j_gene: TRBJ2-1; v_gene: TRBV7-3; CDR3nt: TGTGCCAGCAGCCACATTCCGGGACTAGCGGGAGAAGCCCCGATTTACAATGAGCAGTTCTTC; CDR3aa: CASSHIPGLAGEAPIYNEQFF
abundance: .; d_gene: .; j_gene: TRBJ2-2; v_gene: TRBV19; CDR3nt: TGTGCCAGTACGCAGGGAAGTCGCGGCACCGGGGAGCTGTTTTTT; CDR3aa: CASTQGSRGTGELFF
abundance: .; d_gene: .; j_gene: TRBJ2-1; v_gene: TRBV27; CDR3nt: TGTGCCAGCAGCCGCGCTGCCTACAATGAGCAGTTCTTC; CDR3aa: CASSRAAYNEQFF
abundance: .; d_gene: .; j_gene: TRBJ2-7; v_gene: TRBV6-5; CDR3nt: TGTGCCAGCAAAGTTTCGGGGGAGGAGTACTTC; CDR3aa: CASKVSGEEYF
abundance: .; d_gene: .; j_gene: TRBJ1-3; v_gene: TRBV10-3; CDR3nt: TGTGCCATCTTAACCAGCTCTGGAAACACCATATATTTT; CDR3aa: CAILTSSGNTIYF
abundance: .; d_gene: .; j_gene: TRBJ2-2; v_gene: TRBV6-5; CDR3nt: TGTGCCAGCAGTTACTCGACTCTCCCCGGGGAGCTGTTTTTT; CDR3aa: CASSYSTLPGELFF
abundance: .; d_gene: TRBD2; j_gene: TRBJ2-1; v_gene: TRBV13; CDR3nt: TGTGCCAGCAGCTTATCTCTAGCGGACAATGAGCAGTTCTTC; CDR3aa: CASSLSLADNEQFF
abundance: medium-sized; d_gene: TRBD2; j_gene: TRBJ2-7; v_gene: TRBV27; CDR3nt: TGTGCCAGCAGAATAACTAGCGGTACAACCTACGAGCAGTACTTC; CDR3aa: CASRITSGTTYEQYF
abundance: .; d_gene: .; j_gene: TRBJ1-3; v_gene: TRBV6-1; CDR3nt: TGTGCCAGCAGTAAGACAGTAGCTGGAAACACCATATATTTT; CDR3aa: CASSKTVAGNTIYF